Following are 32 T cell receptor beta chains from one sample sequenced in a study of tumor and adjacent non-tumor tissue in lung cancer. Three rounds of nested PCR, following a modified ARM-PCR protocol, produced the TCRbeta library. TCRdb analysed the multiplex PCR reads with MiXCR anew, one entry per CDR3 protein. The sample carries under 250,000 distinct CDR3 sequences, less than 80% recorded once. No cell sorting was done before RNA was extracted from the tissue. The sample was lung tumor tissue. All receptors come from a man aged 55 to 69 with non-small cell lung cancer.

DNA of the CDR3: TGCAGTGCTAGCCAGGCGAAGAATGAAAAACTGTTTTTT. Its protein product is CSASQAKNEKLFF. The chain has TRBV20-1 and TRBJ1-4; D not resolved. V lost 3 bases and J lost 5, with 10 bases in between. The CDR3 extends over 13 amino acids. Germline V gives CDR1 DFQATT, CDR2 SNEGSKA (reference sequence).

The chain is built from TRBV29-1 and TRBJ2-3; 7 nucleotides line up with TRBD1. Germline CDR1 is SQVTM and CDR2 is ANQGSEA. This CDR3 is 12 amino acids long. CDR3 bases: TGCATCATTGACAGGGGCACAGATACGCAGTATTTT. Protein product: CIIDRGTDTQYF.

About this clonotype: The junction shows a germline mismatch at one end, possibly a read error. The chain has TRBV6-1 and TRBJ1-5, with D unresolved. The CDR3 is 14 amino acids. Germline CDR1 is MNHNS and CDR2 is SASEGT. The CDR3 DNA reads TGTGCCAGCAGTTCCGCCCCTAGCAATCAGCCCCATCATTTT. Translation gives CASSSAPSNQPHHF.

V is TRBV20-1 and J is TRBJ2-5, with D possibly being TRBD1 or TRBD2 (5 bases each). The CDR3 spans 14 residues. Germline V gene data show CDR1 as DFQATT and CDR2 as SNEGSKA (reference sequence). V was trimmed by 2 bases and J by 5 bases, leaving 15 bases between them. The CDR3 protein is CSARRRDGRETQYF. CDR3 in DNA: TGCAGTGCTAGACGACGGGACGGGCGGGAGACCCAGTACTTC.

A single count supports this clonotype. Given a much more abundant clone one base away, this may be a read error. J is TRBJ2-5 and V is TRBV29-1; D gene uncertain. The CDR3 has 13 residues. The V and J ends lost 5 bases and 2 bases respectively, with 12 bases between them. Germline V CDR1 and CDR2: SQVTM, ANQGSEA. The CDR3 DNA sequence: TGCAGCGTTTTACCCGAGACACAAGAGACCCAGTACTTC. Protein sequence: CSVLPETQETQYF.

In this sample, this clonotype turned up once. At one end, the junction sequence differs from germline, possibly due to a read error. V and J are TRBV11-1 and TRBJ2-2, with D perhaps TRBD2 (5 bases). From germline, CDR1 is SGHAT and CDR2 FQDESV (reference sequence). The CDR3 runs 15 residues. This CDR3 reads CASSLGGRSTGELLF. CDR3 coding DNA: TGTGCCAGCAGCTTAGGTGGGAGAAGCACCGGGGAGCTGTTATTT.

J is TRBJ2-3 and V is TRBV5-1; TRBD2 agrees at 9 bases. CDR1 and CDR2 from the germline V gene are SGHRS and YFSETQ. This CDR3 comprises 16 residues. The V segment lost 0 bases and the J segment 3 bases; nucleotides outside the gene matches: 5. CDR3 residues: CASSLDVSGGTDTQYF. In DNA form, the CDR3 reads TGCGCCAGCAGCTTGGATGTTAGCGGGGGAACAGATACGCAGTATTTT.

CDR3 coding DNA: TGCAGTGCCACGGACCGGACAGGGGCTATTGGCGGTGGCTACACCTTC. It encodes CSATDRTGAIGGGYTF. J is TRBJ1-2 and V is TRBV20-1; TRBD1 agrees at 9 bases. In germline, CDR1 is DFQATT, CDR2 SNEGSKA (reference sequence). This CDR3 comprises 16 residues. J lost 7 bases, V lost 6 bases, and 18 bases had no gene match.

A word on this clonotype: The conserved closing phenylalanine or tryptophan is absent in this CDR3, likely reflecting a read error. This chain joins TRBV4-1 and TRBJ1-5, with D possibly matching TRBD1 (5 bases). CDR1 is MGHRA, CDR2 YSYEKL, per germline. This CDR3 is built from 14 residues. CDR3: CTSSGDRNNQPQHS. The CDR3 DNA reads TGCACCAGCAGCGGGGACCGAAATAATCAGCCCCAGCATTCT.

A single count supports this clonotype. Just one base apart from a much larger clone, this may be a read error. CDR3 sequence: CSASQDSLLDATNEKLFF. CDR3 nucleotides: TGCAGTGCTAGCCAAGACAGCTTGCTCGATGCAACTAATGAAAAACTGTTTTTT. V is TRBV20-1 and J is TRBJ1-4; TRBD1 is a possible D gene (5 bases). Trimming took off 3 bases at V and 0 bases at J, with 20 bases between the two ends. This CDR3 has 18 residues. The germline V gene encodes CDR1 DFQATT and CDR2 SNEGSKA (reference sequence).

In the case of this clonotype: One junction end does not reproduce the germline sequence, and a read error may be involved. The chain employs TRBV6-2 or TRBV6-3 and TRBJ2-1, with TRBD2 matching over 14 bases. CDR3 length equals 15 residues. Per the germline V gene, CDR1 is MNHEY and CDR2 is SVGEGT. The DNA of the CDR3 is TGTGCCATCACAAATGGGACTAGCGGGAGCAATGAACAGTTCTTC. This sequence encodes CAITNGTSGSNEQFF.

This clonotype has more than one count but fewer than ten. The chain couples TRBV30 to TRBJ2-7; D ambiguous. The CDR3 is 16 amino acids. V gave up 0 bases and J gave up 0 bases, with 15 bases separating them. The germline CDR1 and CDR2 sequences are GTSNPN and SVGIG (reference sequence). CDR3 protein: CAWSVGIASLSYEQYF. The CDR3, as DNA: TGTGCCTGGAGTGTAGGGATTGCATCCCTCTCCTACGAGCAGTACTTC. Based on the CDR3 plus reference TRBV30 and TRBJ2-7, the full variable domain is SQTIHQWPATLVQPVGSPLSLECTVEGTSNPNLYWYRQAAGRGLQLLFYSVGIGQISSEVPQNLSASRPQDRQFILSSKKLLLSDSGFYLCAWSVGIASLSYEQYFGPGTRLTVT.

This clonotype was observed at least ten times. The V call is TRBV29-1, the J call TRBJ1-5; maybe TRBD1 (6 bases). Trimming removed 8 bases at V and 4 bases at J, with 18 bases between. From germline, CDR1 is SQVTM and CDR2 ANQGSEA. CDR3 length: 14 amino acids. The CDR3 coding sequence is TGCAGCTATCTGGAGGGGGGATGGAATCAGCCCCAGCATTTT. Residues: CSYLEGGWNQPQHF.

Comment on this clonotype: The junction departs from germline at one end; a sequencing error may be responsible. The CDR3 region has the DNA TGCAGTGCTTTCGGACTAGTGGGGGGAGGCCCGGGAGAGACACAGTACTTC. Its protein is CSAFGLVGGGPGETQYF. The chain uses TRBV20-1 and TRBJ2-5; 7 positions match TRBD2. CDR3 length equals 17 residues. CDR1 is DFQATT, CDR2 SNEGSKA, per germline (reference sequence).

As for this clonotype: Since a much larger clone is just one base distant, this may be a read error. The chain is built from TRBV12-3 or TRBV12-4 and TRBJ2-2; D unresolved. V was cut by 7 bases and J by 5 bases, with 5 bases left in between. This CDR3 has 11 residues. This CDR3 is CASILTGELFF. The CDR3 nucleotides are TGTGCCAGCATTTTGACCGGGGAGCTGTTTTTT.

In regard to this clonotype: This may arise from a read error, as a much more abundant clone is one base away. The CDR3 spells CVSSLAGGNTGELFF. In DNA form, the CDR3 reads TGTGTCAGCAGCCTAGCGGGGGGGAACACCGGGGAGCTGTTTTTT. The chain joins TRBV12-3 or TRBV12-4 to TRBJ2-2; 11 bases line up with TRBD2. This CDR3 is built from 15 residues.

For this clonotype: A much larger clone sits a single nucleotide away, making a read error possible. The rearrangement uses TRBV4-3 and TRBJ1-1; D remains ambiguous. CDR1 is LGHNA, CDR2 YSLEER, per germline. CDR3 length: 14 amino acids. The ends were cut back, 4 bases at V and 5 bases at J, with 14 bases in the middle. As DNA, the CDR3 is TGCGCCAGCAGCCTAGAGGTTAAAGAAACTGAAGCTTTCTTT. Translation gives CASSLEVKETEAFF.

This clonotype came up a few times. The chain is built from TRBV6-2 or TRBV6-3 and TRBJ1-5; tentative D call: TRBD1 (6 bases). Per germline, CDR1 MNHEY and CDR2 SVGEGT. Deletions cut 6 bases from V and 6 bases from J, with 12 bases between. The CDR3 loop spans 13 amino acids. Here the CDR3 DNA reads TGTGCCAGCAGCCCTCAGGGGCTTCAGCCCCAGCATTTT. It encodes CASSPQGLQPQHF.

The J gene is TRBJ2-3, the V gene TRBV29-1, with a possible D match to TRBD1 (6 bases). Germline V gives CDR1 SQVTM, CDR2 ANQGSEA. This CDR3 region has 14 residues. Trimming shortened V by 6 bases and J by 2 bases, and 15 bases separated the two germline ends. The CDR3 DNA reads as TGCAGCGTCGACGGGACATCAAACACAGATACGCAGTATTTT. Translated, it gives CSVDGTSNTDTQYF.

V is TRBV6-6 and J is TRBJ2-5; D tentatively reads TRBD1 or TRBD2 (5 bases each). The CDR3 totals 14 residues. V was pared by 10 bases and J by 4 bases, with 19 bases between. Germline-derived CDR1 and CDR2 are MNHNY and SVGAGI (reference sequence). The CDR3 bases are TGTGCCAACCGCTCGAGGGGAAGGGGAGAGACCCAGTACTTC. Its translation is CANRSRGRGETQYF.

Comment on this clonotype: A read error may account for a junction end that differs from germline. The V gene is TRBV7-8, the J gene TRBJ1-5; 7 nucleotides align to TRBD1. This CDR3 has 15 amino acids. CDR1 and CDR2 from the germline V gene are SGHVS and FQNEAQ. For the CDR3, the DNA is TGTGCCAGAAGCTTAAGCGGACAGGTCTCTCAGCCTCAGCATTTT. This translates into CARSLSGQVSQPQHF. Together with reference TRBV7-8 and TRBJ1-5, the CDR3 gives the full variable domain: GAGVSQSPRYKVAKRGQDVALRCDPISGHVSLFWYQQALGQGPEFLTYFQNEAQLDKSGLPSDRFFAERPEGSVSTLKIQRTQQEDSAVYLCARSLSGQVSQPQHFGDGTRLSIL.

Details on this clonotype: One end of the junction varies from germline; a read error may be responsible. CDR3 residues: CVSSPTCGMADTQYF. The CDR3 region has the DNA TGTGTCAGCAGCCCGACTTGCGGGATGGCAGATACGCAGTATTTT. The chain is built from TRBV4-2 and TRBJ2-3; a weak D match, TRBD2 (6 bases). This CDR3 spans 15 amino acids. Germline CDR1 LGHNA, CDR2 YNFKEQ.

This clonotype is a singleton in its sample. This may be a read error: a much more frequent sequence differs by one nucleotide. The conserved closing phenylalanine or tryptophan is absent in this CDR3, likely reflecting a read error. This chain connects TRBV20-1 to TRBJ2-7, with 9 positions matching TRBD2. CDR1 is DFQATT and CDR2 is SNEGSKA in the germline V gene (reference sequence). The CDR3 contains 13 residues. V shed 7 bases and J 3 bases; nucleotides not matched to a gene: 7. This chain's CDR3 is CSVNWREGYEQYS. The DNA of the CDR3 is TGCAGTGTAAATTGGCGGGAGGGCTACGAGCAGTACTCC.

V gene TRBV24-1 combines with J gene TRBJ2-5; D unclear. Trimming cost V 5 bases and J 0 bases, with 12 bases left between them. Germline V CDR1 and CDR2: KGHDR, SFDVKD. The CDR3 is 15 residues long. The CDR3 reads CATSGGRAHQETQYF. The CDR3, as DNA: TGTGCCACCAGTGGAGGAAGGGCCCACCAAGAGACCCAGTACTTC.

This clonotype was observed a handful of times. The rearrangement joins TRBV7-9 to TRBJ2-1; D is perhaps TRBD2 (5 bases). The germline CDR1 and CDR2 sequences are SEHNR and FQNEAQ (reference sequence). The CDR3 contains 14 residues. V was clipped by 1 base and J by 7 bases, with 11 bases between them. CDR3 sequence: CASSLDAGGNEQFF. CDR3 nucleotides: TGTGCCAGCAGCTTAGATGCTGGAGGAAATGAGCAGTTCTTC.

V usage is TRBV12-3 or TRBV12-4 and J usage is TRBJ2-5, with a possible D match to TRBD2 (5 bases). This CDR3 region has 14 residues. V shed 6 bases and J shed 5 bases, with 16 bases lying between them. This CDR3 is CASSLSGPPETQYF. The CDR3 region has the DNA TGTGCCAGCAGCTTAAGCGGCCCTCCGGAGACCCAGTACTTC.

With respect to this clonotype: It may be a read error: a sequence one base away is much more abundant. The V call is TRBV6-1, the J call TRBJ1-1; D is ambiguous. CDR3 length equals 13 residues. Per germline, CDR1 MNHNS and CDR2 SASEGT. The CDR3 is CAISEVAASEAFF. Here the CDR3 DNA reads TGTGCCATCAGTGAAGTTGCAGCCTCTGAAGCTTTCTTT.

On this clonotype: At one end, the junction sequence differs from germline, possibly due to a read error. The chain recombines TRBV20-1 with TRBJ2-7; 7 bases agree with TRBD1. Germline lookup yields CDR1 DFQATT and CDR2 SNEGSKA (reference sequence). This CDR3 is built from 14 residues. The CDR3 sequence is CNARVGQPSYEQYF. CDR3 DNA sequence: TGCAATGCTAGAGTGGGACAGCCGTCCTACGAGCAGTACTTC.

The rearrangement links TRBV20-1 to TRBJ2-3; D is unresolved. The V end was cut by 2 bases, the J end by 5 bases, with 20 bases between. From germline, CDR1 is DFQATT and CDR2 SNEGSKA (reference sequence). The CDR3 length is 16 residues. CDR3 residues: CSARTTKAAGIDTQYF. In DNA form, the CDR3 reads TGCAGTGCTAGAACGACGAAGGCAGCAGGCATAGATACGCAGTATTTT.

About this clonotype itself: A junction boundary mismatches the germline segment, possibly from a read error. The gene calls are TRBV12-3 or TRBV12-4 and TRBJ1-5; 7 bases line up with TRBD1. The CDR3 runs to 14 residues. The CDR3 DNA follows: TGTGCCATGAGTCCGACAGGGTTGGATCAGCCCCAGGATTTT. Protein sequence: CAMSPTGLDQPQDF.

Concerning this clonotype: A single base separates this from a much larger clone, so it may be a read error. The chain combines TRBV6-6 with TRBJ1-1, with D possibly TRBD1 on 6 matching bases. There are 13 residues in the CDR3. From germline, CDR1 is MNHNY and CDR2 SVGAGI (reference sequence). CDR3 DNA sequence: TGTGTCAGCAGTAACAGGGTAAACACTGAAGCTTTCTTT. Amino acids: CVSSNRVNTEAFF.

Concerning this clonotype itself: The junction and the germline gene differ at one end; a read error may be behind it. J is TRBJ2-5 and V is TRBV20-1, with D hard to call. In germline, CDR1 is DFQATT, CDR2 SNEGSKA (reference sequence). The CDR3 spans 12 residues. CDR3 sequence (DNA): TGCAGAGCTAGTCCACAAGGGGAGACCCAGTACTTC. This sequence encodes CRASPQGETQYF.